Below, 24 T cell receptor beta chains from the same sample are listed, as sequenced in a study of a mutant IDH1 vaccine in newly diagnosed glioma. As to time point: week 47, end of study. Topical imiquimod accompanied each vaccine dose, which consisted of 300 ug of mutant IDH1 20-mer peptide. Sequencing used immunoSEQ multiplex PCR; TCRdb keeps in-frame clones, though not all of them. The table includes 90,000 to 100,000 clones, roughly 89% detected once. These TCRs' antigens remain unknown. This specimen was PBMCs, taken from a glioma patient whose treatment included an IDH1 peptide vaccine. The receptor set was obtained from a woman aged 50 to 60 with glioma.

This clone appeared a few times. CDR3 in DNA: TGTGCCAGCAGCTTCCTGCTTAGCTCCTACAATGAGCAGTTCTTC. This gives the protein CASSFLLSSYNEQFF. V and J are TRBV11-2 and TRBJ2-1, with D unclear. This CDR3 has 15 amino acids. Germline CDR1 is SGHAT and CDR2 is FQNNGV. Trimming removed 3 bases from V and 0 bases from J, with 9 bases in between.

V usage is TRBV5-1 and J usage is TRBJ1-5; no clear D gene. V gave up 1 base and J gave up 7 bases, with 9 bases separating them. This CDR3 has 13 residues. Germline loops: CDR1 SGHRS, CDR2 YFSETQ. CDR3 amino acids: CASSLQPRQPQHF. CDR3 bases: TGCGCCAGCAGCTTGCAACCGAGGCAGCCCCAGCATTTT.

The chain employs TRBV11-3 and TRBJ2-3; D remains unclear. Trimming pared 1 base from V and 3 bases from J, leaving 11 bases between. The CDR3 extends over 15 amino acids. Germline-derived CDR1 and CDR2 are SGHNT and YENEEA. The CDR3 nucleotides are TGTGCCAGCAGCTTAGTAGCAACCCCAACAGATACGCAGTATTTT. This sequence encodes CASSLVATPTDTQYF.

Here the CDR3 DNA reads TGTGCCACCAGCAGAGATAACACAGATACGCAGTATTTT. Its translation: CATSRDNTDTQYF. The chain carries TRBV15 and TRBJ2-3; D is unresolved. Trimming left V 0 bases short and J 2 bases short, with 3 bases between. The CDR3 spans 13 residues. The germline CDR1 and CDR2 sequences are LNHNV and YYDKDF (reference sequence).

The V and J genes are TRBV28 and TRBJ2-6; TRBD2 might be the D (6 bases). V gave up 1 base and J gave up 4 bases, with 11 bases separating them. This CDR3 contains 16 residues. Germline V CDR1 and CDR2: MDHEN, SYDVKM. CDR3 loop: CASSLSGGGGANVLTF. The CDR3 DNA reads as TGTGCCAGCAGTTTATCGGGCGGAGGGGGGGCCAACGTCCTGACTTTC.

The J gene is TRBJ2-2, the V gene TRBV29-1, with D perhaps being TRBD1 or TRBD2 (5 bases each). The length of the CDR3 is 14 residues. Germline-derived CDR1 and CDR2 are SQVTM and ANQGSEA. V was trimmed by 6 bases and J by 1 base, leaving 12 bases between them. CDR3 sequence (DNA): TGCAGCGTGGGAATGGGGGTGAACACCGGGGAGCTGTTTTTT. Translating gives CSVGMGVNTGELFF.

Here the CDR3 DNA reads TGTGCCTGGAGTGTAATCGCCAAGGGACTAGCGGGAGCAACAGATACGCAGTATTTT. Its protein product is CAWSVIAKGLAGATDTQYF. This rearrangement joins TRBV30 to TRBJ2-3; 14 nucleotides line up with TRBD2. The CDR3 is 19 amino acids. The V segment lost 0 bases and the J segment 3 bases; nucleotides outside the gene matches: 11. Per germline, CDR1 GTSNPN and CDR2 SVGIG (reference sequence).

CDR3 sequence (DNA): TGTGCCAGCAGTAAAGCGGGAGGGGGAAATGAGCAGTTCTTC. This sequence encodes CASSKAGGGNEQFF. This chain links TRBV5-6 with TRBJ2-1; 10 bases map to TRBD2. The CDR3 loop spans 14 amino acids. Germline CDR1 reads SGHDT; CDR2 reads YYEEEE. V lost 5 bases, J lost 7 bases, and 6 bases stayed unmatched.

The chain uses TRBV5-6 and TRBJ2-7, with TRBD1 matching 7 bases. Germline loops: CDR1 SGHDT, CDR2 YYEEEE. V trimming: 4 bases; J trimming: 4 bases; junction bases outside the gene matches: 2. The CDR3 contains 12 residues. The CDR3 sequence is CASSRGLYEQYF. The CDR3 DNA sequence: TGTGCCAGCAGCAGGGGGCTTTACGAGCAGTACTTC.

The chain is built from TRBV4-1 and TRBJ2-5; no clear D gene. The CDR3 runs to 15 residues. The germline CDR1 and CDR2 sequences are MGHRA and YSYEKL. Trimming removed 1 base at V and 2 bases at J, with 11 bases between. This CDR3 is CASSQGRAAQETQYF. CDR3 in DNA: TGCGCCAGCAGCCAAGGAAGGGCAGCACAAGAGACCCAGTACTTC.

V and J are TRBV5-5 and TRBJ1-1; 8 bases are shared with TRBD1. Germline V gene data show CDR1 as SGHKS and CDR2 as YYEKEE (reference sequence). The CDR3 consists of 15 residues. Trimming cost V 0 bases and J 4 bases; bases outside gene matches: 5. CDR3 coding DNA: TGTGCCAGCAGCTTGGGCAGGGGGCGAGGCACTGAAGCTTTCTTT. This translates into CASSLGRGRGTEAFF.

In its sample, this clone was seen once. In DNA form, the CDR3 reads TGTGCCAGTAGTTCACCCGGGACTCTTAATGAAAAACTGTTTTTT. Amino acids: CASSSPGTLNEKLFF. This sequence joins TRBV19 and TRBJ1-4, with D possibly being TRBD1 (5 bases). This CDR3 region has 15 residues. Trimming shortened V by 5 bases and J by 4 bases, and 14 bases separated the two germline ends. Germline V lookup: CDR1 LNHDA, CDR2 SQIVND (reference sequence).

This clone was detected a few times. The chain links TRBV11-2 to TRBJ2-7, with a tentative D call TRBD1 (5 bases). The CDR3 extends over 16 amino acids. In germline, CDR1 is SGHAT, CDR2 FQNNGV. Trimming took off 5 bases at V and 0 bases at J, with 17 bases between the two ends. In DNA form, the CDR3 reads TGTGCCAGCAGCCCGGTAAGGGGTCCGAGCTCCTACGAGCAGTACTTC. It codes for CASSPVRGPSSYEQYF.

The J gene is TRBJ2-7, the V gene TRBV5-1; no reliable D call. Germline V gene data show CDR1 as SGHRS and CDR2 as YFSETQ. The V gene lost 0 bases and the J gene lost 4 bases, with 11 bases spanning the gap. The CDR3 is made up of 14 amino acids. CDR3 sequence (DNA): TGCGCCAGCAGCTTGGGGGTTGAGACGTACGAGCAGTACTTC. It codes for CASSLGVETYEQYF.

This rearrangement joins TRBV5-1 to TRBJ2-7, with no clear D. Trimming cost V 5 bases and J 5 bases, with 11 bases left between them. There are 12 residues in the CDR3. In germline, CDR1 is SGHRS, CDR2 YFSETQ. The CDR3 DNA is TGCGCCAGCAGTGCCGATAGACACGAGCAGTACTTC. It specifies CASSADRHEQYF.

This clone was detected once. CDR3 amino acids: CASSPQGYGYTF. The CDR3 nucleotides read TGTGCCAGCAGTCCCCAGGGCTATGGCTACACCTTC. The J gene is TRBJ1-2, the V gene TRBV2; perhaps TRBD1 as D (5 bases). The V and J ends lost 5 bases and 4 bases respectively, with 8 bases between them. The CDR3 sequence is 12 residues long. Germline-derived CDR1 and CDR2 are SNHLY and FYNNEI.

The chain has TRBV18 and TRBJ2-3, with 7 bases identical to TRBD2. The junction had 12 bases not matched to a gene; V was cut back by 3 bases and J by 6 bases. Looked up from germline, CDR1 is KGHSH and CDR2 is LQKENI. This CDR3 region has 16 residues. For the CDR3, the DNA is TGTGCCAGCTCACCTCCTCAGGCGGGAGTAGGTGATACGCAGTATTTT. Encoded protein: CASSPPQAGVGDTQYF.

J is TRBJ2-1 and V is TRBV19, with 11 nucleotides matching TRBD2. V was clipped by 6 bases and J by 4 bases; unmatched bases: 14. Germline values: CDR1 LNHDA, CDR2 SQIVND (reference sequence). CDR3 length equals 18 residues. CDR3 sequence: CASSPDSIAGGSYNEQFF. As DNA, the CDR3 is TGTGCCAGTAGCCCGGACTCCATAGCGGGAGGGTCTTACAATGAGCAGTTCTTC.

CDR3: CASSHPGTGVYEQYF. The CDR3 bases are TGCGCCAGCAGCCATCCCGGGACAGGGGTGTACGAGCAGTACTTC. V usage is TRBV4-1 and J usage is TRBJ2-7; 10 positions agree with TRBD1. V was clipped by 3 bases and J by 4 bases; unmatched bases: 6. Germline assignment: CDR1 MGHRA and CDR2 YSYEKL. The CDR3 consists of 15 residues.

V and J are TRBV10-3 and TRBJ2-1; D not certain. The germline CDR1 and CDR2 sequences are ENHRY and SYGVKD. The CDR3 has 15 amino acids. The V end lost 10 bases, the J end lost 0 bases, and 16 bases lay between the germline ends. The CDR3: CATRVGGSSYNEQFF. CDR3 DNA: TGTGCCACAAGAGTGGGCGGCAGCTCCTACAATGAGCAGTTCTTC.

The genes are TRBV11-3 and TRBJ1-1; no firm D call. Germline V gene data show CDR1 as SGHNT and CDR2 as YENEEA. The V end lost 4 bases, the J end lost 0 bases, and 6 bases lay between the germline ends. The CDR3 has 13 residues. In DNA form, the CDR3 reads TGTGCCAGCAGCTGGGCGCTGAACACTGAAGCTTTCTTT. This sequence encodes CASSWALNTEAFF.

The CDR3 region is CAITPESGTNYGYTF. CDR3 DNA: TGTGCCATCACCCCTGAATCCGGGACTAACTATGGCTACACCTTC. The rearrangement uses TRBV10-3 and TRBJ1-2; D unclear. Germline V gives CDR1 ENHRY, CDR2 SYGVKD. This CDR3 comprises 15 residues. Trimming shortened V by 7 bases and J by 0 bases, and 15 bases separated the two germline ends.

This rearrangement joins TRBV19 to TRBJ2-2; D unresolved. The CDR3 runs 15 residues. Germline V gene lookup returns CDR1 LNHDA and CDR2 SQIVND (reference sequence). The V gene lost 7 bases and the J gene lost 1 base, with 13 bases spanning the gap. In DNA form, the CDR3 reads TGTGCCAGTAAAGAGGCCCATATGAACACCGGGGAGCTGTTTTTT. Protein product: CASKEAHMNTGELFF.

The genes are TRBV9 and TRBJ2-3, with no clear D. Germline V CDR1 and CDR2: SGDLS, YYNGEE. The CDR3 is made up of 15 amino acids. V shed 0 bases and J shed 1 base, with 9 bases lying between them. In DNA form, the CDR3 reads TGTGCCAGCAGCGTAGACTCGATACGCACAGATACGCAGTATTTT. Encoded protein: CASSVDSIRTDTQYF.